This T cell receptor beta chain is from a study of T cells in women clearing cervical HPV infection. V was pared by 0 bases and J by 4 bases, with 10 bases between. This CDR3 is 15 amino acids long. Germline V gene sequence: CDR1 ENHRY, CDR2 SYGVKD. Findings and caveats of the study: Combining TCR richness with V gene abundances gave approximately 0.84 AUC.

Details on this clone: Its antigen is unidentified. The read stops 3 residues short of the end of the CDR3; the missing end is completed from the germline J gene.

The protocol was immunoSEQ multiplex PCR, while the TCRdb copy is restricted to in-frame clones and leaves out a portion. Seen in this sample are about 20,000 clones; the ten most common clones hold 10% to 15%. The specimen sequenced was blood buffy coat. The V gene is TRBV10-3, the J gene TRBJ2-1, with TRBD2 as a possible D gene (5 bases). The sequence derives from a woman between 18 and 75 years old with a cervical HPV16 infection that either progressed to CIN3+ or cleared (not recorded which). CDR3 loop: CAISESGVGYNEQFF. The CDR3 DNA, read in part, is TGTGCCATCAGTGAGTCCGGGGTGGGATACAATGAG.